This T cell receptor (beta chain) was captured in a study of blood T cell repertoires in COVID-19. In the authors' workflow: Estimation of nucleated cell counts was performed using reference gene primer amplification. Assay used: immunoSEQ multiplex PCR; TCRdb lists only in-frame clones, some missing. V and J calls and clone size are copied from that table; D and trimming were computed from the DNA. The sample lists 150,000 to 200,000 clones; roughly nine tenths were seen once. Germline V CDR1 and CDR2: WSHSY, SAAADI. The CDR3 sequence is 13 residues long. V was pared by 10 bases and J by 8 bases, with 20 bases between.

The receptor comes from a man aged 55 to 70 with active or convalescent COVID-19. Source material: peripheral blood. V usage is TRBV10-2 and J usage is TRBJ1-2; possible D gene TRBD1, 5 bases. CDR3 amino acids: CATQAGDRGGYTF. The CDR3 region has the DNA TGCGCCACCCAGGCGGGGGATCGCGGGGGCTACACCTTC.